The present entry profiles one TCR beta chain with its context. Profiled with immunoSEQ multiplex PCR; TCRdb holds only in-frame clones, not every one. The table lists about 130,000 clones, around 81% of them singletons. Time point: blood 2 weeks post-SBRT. Noted treatment: 15 Gy SBRT to primary tumor, nephrectomy 4 weeks later. The tumor was a clear cell renal cell carcinoma. Germline CDR1 and CDR2: SGHTA and FQGNSA. Germline trimming cut 5 bases from V and 3 bases from J; bases unmatched to any gene: 3. The CDR3 has 14 amino acids. This specimen comes from a study of radiation and T cells in renal cell carcinoma. Study background: Nephrectomy followed 15 Gy stereotactic body radiation by 4 weeks.

The sample in question was blood, obtained from a patient whose treatment included radiotherapy and nephrectomy. The source is a man aged 45-65 years with renal cell carcinoma. V usage is TRBV7-2 and J usage is TRBJ1-4; 7 bases match TRBD1. Here the CDR3 DNA reads TGTGCCAGCAGCCGGGACAGCTCTAATGAAAAACTGTTTTTT. This translates into CASSRDSSNEKLFF.